These 2 T cell receptor beta chains share one sample of origin, sequenced in a study of blood T cells in healthy people across ages (dated by TCRdb to between 2014 and 2017). The library came from 5' RACE. Reads for this sample came from an Illumina HiSeq 2500. The second PCR ran for roughly 7 to 12 cycles and used a J-beta primer mix along with a sample-barcoded 5' primer. The public sequencing data were trimmed at Q25 with fastp and processed into clonotypes with MiXCR by TCRdb, which kept only in-frame beta chains. Each entry is one CDR3 protein sequence, shown with its most common DNA and genes. For this sample the table gives just over 800,000 distinct CDR3 sequences, of which around 62% were detected only once. The ten top clones hold 25% to 30% of the sample. The sequenced material came from blood. These TCRs come from a man aged 25-45 years in good health.

The chain links TRBV27 to TRBJ2-4; D possibly matches TRBD1 or TRBD2 (6 bases each). The DNA end favors TRBJ2-7, so the J call may be wrong. The CDR3 is 14 amino acids. From germline, CDR1 is MNHEY and CDR2 SMNVEV (reference sequence). The DNA of the CDR3 is TGTGCCAGCAGTTTAGGGGGGCGAGGGAACGAGCAGTACTTC. It encodes CASSLGGRGNEQYF.

The chain links TRBV28 to TRBJ1-2; D gene unclear. Trimming pared 2 bases from V and 4 bases from J, leaving 11 bases between. CDR3 length: 14 residues. Per the germline V gene, CDR1 is MDHEN and CDR2 is SYDVKM. Here the CDR3 DNA reads TGTGCCAGCAGTTTAATTCGACATTCCTATGGCTACACCTTC. Translation: CASSLIRHSYGYTF.